This T cell receptor beta chain was obtained from a study of T cells in Graves' hyperthyroidism and ophthalmopathy. The study, taken as a whole, reports: Ophthalmopathy and stable hyperthyroidism were told apart by a 13 V-J model. Blood also carried most thyroid clonotypes expanded above 0.001.

Amplification of TCR beta CDR3 regions used RNA as the template. HTBI primers were used for first-round RT-PCR of the TCR CDR3. TCRdb re-derived calls from the multiplex PCR reads in MiXCR, one entry per CDR3 protein. The table shows approximately 600,000 distinct CDR3 sequences, with approximately 13% occurring only once. This clonotype was observed at least ten times. Antigen unknown. Patients aged 18 to 65 had newly diagnosed hyperthyroidism lasting under 2 months. The study excluded patients with uncontrolled infection, other autoimmune disease, pregnancy or lactation. The sequenced material came from blood. This sequence was found in a woman aged 25 to 39 with Graves' hyperthyroidism that later progressed to Graves' ophthalmopathy.

CDR3 sequence: CASSYGGSLETQYF. CDR3 nucleotide sequence: TGTGCCAGCAGTTATGGCGGGAGCTTAGAGACCCAGTACTTC. The chain links TRBV12-3 or TRBV12-4 to TRBJ2-5, with 7 bases matching TRBD2. Unmatched junction bases numbered 6, after V lost 4 bases and J lost 4 bases. The CDR3 loop spans 14 amino acids.